This T cell receptor beta chain appears in the sequencing data of a study of T cell responses to AZD1222 COVID-19 vaccine. Only in-frame clones appear in the TCRdb table, and some are missing; sequencing was by immunoSEQ multiplex PCR. Seen here are about 180,000 clones, approximately 92% observed once, and the top ten hold 0.95% to 1.3%. V lost 0 bases, J lost 5 bases, and 6 bases lay in between. This CDR3 is 13 amino acids long. Looked up from germline, CDR1 is SGHNT and CDR2 is YYREEE (reference sequence). This clone has more than one count but fewer than ten. The antigen remains undetermined. Findings and caveats of the study: In a largely white British group with more females than males, clonal diversity was possibly underestimated.

This sequence originates from an adult who received the MenACWY meningococcal vaccine as a control. The sample was peripheral blood, taken 28 days after the second dose of the MenACWY control vaccine. The V call is TRBV5-4, the J call TRBJ1-3; D unclear. The DNA for the CDR3 is TGTGCCAGCAGCTTGGATACAAGAAACACCATATATTTT. Translated, it gives CASSLDTRNTIYF.